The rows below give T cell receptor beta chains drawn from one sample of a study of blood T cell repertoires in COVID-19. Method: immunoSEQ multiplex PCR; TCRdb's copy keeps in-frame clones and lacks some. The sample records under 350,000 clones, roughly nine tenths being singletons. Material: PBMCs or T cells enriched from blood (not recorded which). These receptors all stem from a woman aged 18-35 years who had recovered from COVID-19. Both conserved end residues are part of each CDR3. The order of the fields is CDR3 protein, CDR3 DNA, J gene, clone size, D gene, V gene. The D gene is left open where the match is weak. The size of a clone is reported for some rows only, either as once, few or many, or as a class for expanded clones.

CDR3: CASSPASQVYGYTF
DNA: TGTGCCAGCTCACCAGCTTCCCAGGTCTATGGCTACACCTTC
J: TRBJ1-2
size: NA
D: NA
V: TRBV18

CDR3: CASRHQGVIIDTEAFF
DNA: TGCGCCAGCCGCCACCAGGGGGTTATCATCGACACTGAAGCTTTCTTT
J: TRBJ1-1
size: NA
D: TRBD1
V: TRBV5-1

CDR3: CASRQGADTQYF
DNA: TGTGCCAGCAGACAGGGGGCAGATACGCAGTATTTT
J: TRBJ2-3
size: NA
D: TRBD1
V: TRBV11-3

CDR3: CASSVQGQNTEAFF
DNA: TGTGCCAGCAGCGTACAGGGGCAGAACACTGAAGCTTTCTTT
J: TRBJ1-1
size: NA
D: NA
V: TRBV9

CDR3: CASSQEALAGEGVSDTQYF
DNA: TGTGCCAGCAGCCAAGAGGCGCTAGCGGGAGAGGGTGTTTCAGATACGCAGTATTTT
J: TRBJ2-3
size: NA
D: TRBD2
V: TRBV4-2

CDR3: CASSSAPGLSYEQYF
DNA: TGTGCCAGCAGCTCCGCTCCGGGACTTTCCTACGAGCAGTACTTC
J: TRBJ2-7
size: NA
D: NA
V: TRBV6-5

CDR3: CASSRTGDGNQPQHF
DNA: TGCGCCAGCAGTCGCACAGGGGATGGGAATCAGCCCCAGCATTTT
J: TRBJ1-5
size: NA
D: TRBD1
V: TRBV5-1

CDR3: CASSHSDYGYTF
DNA: TGCGCCAGCAGCCATTCAGACTATGGCTACACCTTC
J: TRBJ1-2
size: NA
D: NA
V: TRBV4-3

CDR3: CASSPERGGRYEQYF
DNA: TGTGCCAGCAGCCCCGAGCGGGGGGGCCGATACGAGCAGTACTTC
J: TRBJ2-7
size: once
D: TRBD2
V: TRBV7-9

CDR3: CASSFRPGKNTGELFF
DNA: TGCGCCAGCAGCTTTCGGCCGGGGAAGAACACCGGGGAGCTGTTTTTT
J: TRBJ2-2
size: NA
D: NA
V: TRBV5-1

CDR3: CASSPRNRDGAEAFF
DNA: TGTGCCAGCAGCCCCCGAAACAGGGATGGGGCTGAAGCTTTCTTT
J: TRBJ1-1
size: NA
D: NA
V: TRBV9

CDR3: CASSYSDGGATEQYF
DNA: TGTGCCAGCAGTTACTCGGACGGGGGGGCCACCGAGCAGTACTTC
J: TRBJ2-7
size: NA
D: TRBD2
V: TRBV6-2/TRBV6-3

CDR3: CASRPSGGLNYEQYF
DNA: TGTGCCAGCAGACCATCAGGGGGGCTGAACTACGAGCAGTACTTC
J: TRBJ2-7
size: NA
D: NA
V: TRBV5-4

CDR3: CASSLTSGSYNEQFF
DNA: TGTGCCAGCAGCTTGACTAGCGGCTCCTACAATGAGCAGTTCTTC
J: TRBJ2-1
size: NA
D: TRBD2
V: TRBV5-4

CDR3: CASSLLKTGSGNTIYF
DNA: TGTGCCAGCAGTTTACTCAAAACAGGGTCTGGAAACACCATATATTTT
J: TRBJ1-3
size: few
D: NA
V: TRBV28

CDR3: CASSWEGSNQPQHF
DNA: TGTGCCAGCAGTTGGGAGGGTAGCAATCAGCCCCAGCATTTT
J: TRBJ1-5
size: NA
D: NA
V: TRBV2

CDR3: CASSFASGPYEQYF
DNA: TGTGCCAGCAGTTTCGCTAGCGGCCCCTACGAGCAGTACTTC
J: TRBJ2-7
size: NA
D: TRBD2
V: TRBV27

CDR3: CASSLGLASDTQYF
DNA: TGTGCCAGCAGCTTGGGACTAGCTTCAGATACGCAGTATTTT
J: TRBJ2-3
size: NA
D: TRBD2
V: TRBV11-2

CDR3: CASSQGVQVIYGYTF
DNA: TGTGCCAGCAGCCAAGGAGTACAGGTGATTTATGGCTACACCTTC
J: TRBJ1-2
size: once
D: NA
V: TRBV3-1/TRBV3-2

CDR3: CASSQADRGFNYGYTF
DNA: TGCGCCAGCAGCCAGGCGGACAGGGGTTTTAACTATGGCTACACCTTC
J: TRBJ1-2
size: once
D: TRBD1
V: TRBV4-3

CDR3: CASSLEDIRDEKLFF
DNA: TGTGCCAGTAGTCTAGAGGACATAAGGGATGAAAAACTGTTTTTT
J: TRBJ1-4
size: NA
D: NA
V: TRBV19

CDR3: CASSLSGHLQETQYF
DNA: TGTGCCAGCAGCCTATCAGGACACCTACAAGAGACCCAGTACTTC
J: TRBJ2-5
size: NA
D: NA
V: TRBV14

CDR3: CASSIGGTYTGELFF
DNA: TGTGCCAGTAGTATCGGCGGGACCTACACCGGGGAGCTGTTTTTT
J: TRBJ2-2
size: NA
D: NA
V: TRBV19

CDR3: CASSHGTSTGELFF
DNA: TGTGCCAGCAGCCACGGGACTAGCACCGGGGAGCTGTTTTTT
J: TRBJ2-2
size: NA
D: TRBD2
V: TRBV7-2

CDR3: CASSESLDRGGTQYF
DNA: TGTGCCAGCAGTGAATCGCTTGACAGGGGAGGGACCCAGTACTTC
J: TRBJ2-5
size: NA
D: TRBD1
V: TRBV2

CDR3: CASSLAGLAGGETQYF
DNA: TGTGCCAGCAGCTTAGCGGGACTAGCGGGAGGAGAGACCCAGTACTTC
J: TRBJ2-5
size: many
D: TRBD2
V: TRBV7-6

CDR3: CASSLPVDRISYNEQFF
DNA: TGCGCCAGCAGCTTACCGGTGGACAGAATCTCCTACAATGAGCAGTTCTTC
J: TRBJ2-1
size: NA
D: NA
V: TRBV5-1

CDR3: CATSDARVRENEQYF
DNA: TGTGCCACCAGTGATGCCCGAGTACGGGAGAACGAGCAGTACTTC
J: TRBJ2-7
size: NA
D: NA
V: TRBV24-1

CDR3: CASSPSGTENEKLFF
DNA: TGTGCCAGCAGCCCTTCCGGGACAGAAAATGAAAAACTGTTTTTT
J: TRBJ1-4
size: NA
D: TRBD1
V: TRBV3-1/TRBV3-2

CDR3: CAIASGGENEQFF
DNA: TGTGCCATCGCTAGCGGGGGGGAGAATGAGCAGTTCTTC
J: TRBJ2-1
size: NA
D: TRBD2
V: TRBV10-3

CDR3: CASSTYRGGEAFF
DNA: TGTGCCAGTAGTACCTACAGGGGGGGTGAAGCTTTCTTT
J: TRBJ1-1
size: NA
D: TRBD1
V: TRBV19

CDR3: CASSPARSGTQYF
DNA: TGTGCCAGCAGCCCCGCTCGGAGTGGTACGCAGTATTTT
J: TRBJ2-3
size: NA
D: NA
V: TRBV7-7

CDR3: CAISVGQVDEKLFF
DNA: TGTGCCATCAGTGTAGGACAGGTTGATGAAAAACTGTTTTTT
J: TRBJ1-4
size: NA
D: TRBD1
V: TRBV10-3

CDR3: CASSPRGGLPEKLFF
DNA: TGTGCCAGCTCACCTCGCGGGGGTTTACCTGAAAAACTGTTTTTT
J: TRBJ1-4
size: few
D: NA
V: TRBV18

CDR3: CASRLRRRNTGELFF
DNA: TGTGCCAGCAGGCTGCGGAGGAGGAACACCGGGGAGCTGTTTTTT
J: TRBJ2-2
size: NA
D: NA
V: TRBV28

CDR3: CASSDLDAAGLTGEQYF
DNA: TGTGCCAGCTCCGACCTAGACGCGGCAGGGTTGACCGGCGAGCAGTACTTC
J: TRBJ2-7
size: once
D: NA
V: TRBV18

CDR3: CASRGGQGREQYF
DNA: TGTGCCAGCAGAGGGGGACAGGGAAGGGAGCAGTACTTC
J: TRBJ2-7
size: few
D: TRBD1
V: TRBV2

CDR3: CASSQGGQGESGYTF
DNA: TGTGCCAGCAGCCAAGGAGGACAGGGTGAGAGTGGCTACACCTTC
J: TRBJ1-2
size: NA
D: TRBD1
V: TRBV3-1/TRBV3-2

CDR3: CASAAQGGNSPLHF
DNA: TGTGCCAGCGCGGCGCAGGGTGGTAATTCACCCCTCCACTTT
J: TRBJ1-6
size: NA
D: NA
V: TRBV11-3

CDR3: CASSVHTSGGQFF
DNA: TGTGCCAGCAGTGTCCATACTAGCGGGGGACAGTTCTTC
J: TRBJ2-1
size: few
D: TRBD2
V: TRBV2

CDR3: CASSQTGQGNQPQHF
DNA: TGTGCCAGCAGTCAGACGGGACAGGGCAATCAGCCCCAGCATTTT
J: TRBJ1-5
size: NA
D: TRBD1
V: TRBV6-5

CDR3: CASSPGGESEKLFF
DNA: TGTGCCAGCAGTCCAGGGGGAGAGAGTGAAAAACTGTTTTTT
J: TRBJ1-4
size: once
D: TRBD1
V: TRBV6-5

CDR3: CASSYSGYSTVEAFF
DNA: TGTGCCAGCAGTTACTCGGGTTATTCGACAGTAGAAGCTTTCTTT
J: TRBJ1-1
size: NA
D: NA
V: TRBV6-2/TRBV6-3

CDR3: CASSLLEGPSSYNEQFF
DNA: TGTGCCAGCAGTTTGTTAGAGGGTCCCAGCTCCTACAATGAGCAGTTCTTC
J: TRBJ2-1
size: NA
D: NA
V: TRBV28

CDR3: CASSLRPGQGAYGYTF
DNA: TGTGCCAGCAGCTTACGCCCGGGACAGGGGGCGTATGGCTACACCTTC
J: TRBJ1-2
size: NA
D: TRBD1
V: TRBV7-2

CDR3: CASSRSFFTLAGRDNEQFF
DNA: TGTGCCAGCTCCCGCAGTTTCTTTACACTAGCGGGACGTGACAATGAGCAGTTCTTC
J: TRBJ2-1
size: NA
D: TRBD2
V: TRBV18

CDR3: CAIKPGQSYEQYF
DNA: TGTGCCATAAAACCGGGACAATCCTACGAGCAGTACTTC
J: TRBJ2-7
size: NA
D: NA
V: TRBV10-3

CDR3: CASSVAGYNEQFF
DNA: TGTGCCAGCAGCGTTGCGGGATACAATGAGCAGTTCTTC
J: TRBJ2-1
size: NA
D: NA
V: TRBV9

CDR3: CASSYSGGNYGYTF
DNA: TGTGCCAGCTCATATAGCGGGGGGAACTATGGCTACACCTTC
J: TRBJ1-2
size: few
D: NA
V: TRBV18

CDR3: CASSSRDTYYGYTF
DNA: TGTGCCAGCAGTTCCCGGGACACTTACTATGGCTACACCTTC
J: TRBJ1-2
size: NA
D: NA
V: TRBV6-2/TRBV6-3

CDR3: CASSQGLADGYNEQFF
DNA: TGCGCCAGCAGCCAAGGACTAGCGGACGGCTACAATGAGCAGTTCTTC
J: TRBJ2-1
size: NA
D: TRBD2
V: TRBV4-3

CDR3: CASSLGNGLDNEQFF
DNA: TGTGCCAGCAGCTTAGGCAATGGACTAGACAATGAGCAGTTCTTC
J: TRBJ2-1
size: NA
D: TRBD2
V: TRBV7-7

CDR3: CAWSGGLAGGGGDIQYF
DNA: TGTGCCTGGAGTGGCGGACTAGCGGGAGGCGGGGGGGACATTCAGTACTTC
J: TRBJ2-4
size: NA
D: TRBD2
V: TRBV30

CDR3: CASSGSGNEQFF
DNA: TGTGCCAGCAGTGGGTCAGGGAATGAGCAGTTCTTC
J: TRBJ2-1
size: few
D: NA
V: TRBV12-3/TRBV12-4

CDR3: CASSDVRPGTGVTDTQYF
DNA: TGTGCCAGCAGTGATGTAAGACCCGGGACAGGGGTAACAGATACGCAGTATTTT
J: TRBJ2-3
size: NA
D: TRBD1
V: TRBV6-1

CDR3: CASSPTTGENTIYF
DNA: TGCGCCAGCAGTCCGACTACAGGGGAAAACACCATATATTTT
J: TRBJ1-3
size: NA
D: TRBD1
V: TRBV5-1

CDR3: CASSLGVSHQYF
DNA: TGTGCCAGCAGCTTAGGAGTGTCTCACCAGTACTTC
J: TRBJ2-5
size: NA
D: NA
V: TRBV7-9